This is a list of T cell receptor beta chains from one sample in a study of blood T cell repertoires in COVID-19. Sequencing used immunoSEQ multiplex PCR; TCRdb keeps in-frame clones, though not all of them. This sample yields about 190,000 clones, of which roughly four fifths are seen a single time; 5.1% belongs to the top ten. Source material: peripheral blood. These receptor sequences come from a woman in her 70s with active or convalescent COVID-19. The CDR3 runs from the conserved cysteine through the conserved F or W. The D gene is left open where the match is weak. The size of a clone is reported for some rows only, either as once, few or many, or as a class for expanded clones.

V gene: TRBV5-1; clone size: NA; J gene: TRBJ1-1; D gene: NA; CDR3 DNA: TGCGCCAGCAGCTTGGGAGCCGGGACACCAAACACTGAAGCTTTCTTT; CDR3 protein: CASSLGAGTPNTEAFF
V gene: TRBV28; clone size: NA; J gene: TRBJ1-4; D gene: NA; CDR3 DNA: TGTGCCAGCAGCATCCGGGGGGGCGGTGGACGTAAAGAAAAACTGTTTTTT; CDR3 protein: CASSIRGGGGRKEKLFF
V gene: TRBV5-1; clone size: NA; J gene: TRBJ2-3; D gene: NA; CDR3 DNA: TGCGCCAGCAGCTTGGGACTTCCCCCTAGCACAGATACGCAGTATTTT; CDR3 protein: CASSLGLPPSTDTQYF
V gene: TRBV19; clone size: NA; J gene: TRBJ2-6; D gene: NA; CDR3 DNA: TGTGCCAGTAGTATTCTCTCGGGATCTAGGACCTCTGGGGCCAACGTCCTGACTTTC; CDR3 protein: CASSILSGSRTSGANVLTF
V gene: TRBV3-1/TRBV3-2; clone size: NA; J gene: TRBJ2-1; D gene: TRBD2; CDR3 DNA: TGTGCCAGCAGCCAACCCCGAGCGGGGACCTCCTACAATGAGCAGTTCTTC; CDR3 protein: CASSQPRAGTSYNEQFF
V gene: TRBV19; clone size: once; J gene: TRBJ2-2; D gene: TRBD2; CDR3 DNA: TGTGCCAGTAGTCACATAGCGGGAGTGATAACCGGGGAGCTGTTTTTT; CDR3 protein: CASSHIAGVITGELFF
V gene: TRBV27; clone size: NA; J gene: TRBJ2-7; D gene: TRBD1; CDR3 DNA: TGTGCCAGCAGGCGGACAGGGGCCCCCTACGAGCAGTACTTC; CDR3 protein: CASRRTGAPYEQYF
V gene: TRBV10-2; clone size: NA; J gene: TRBJ1-2; D gene: TRBD1; CDR3 DNA: TGCGCCAGCAGTGAGTCTCAGGGGGCGGGTGGCTACACCTTC; CDR3 protein: CASSESQGAGGYTF
V gene: TRBV4-1; clone size: NA; J gene: TRBJ2-1; D gene: TRBD1; CDR3 DNA: TGCGCCAGCAGCCAGGGTCCGGGACAGGGTTTGAACAATGAGCAGTTCTTC; CDR3 protein: CASSQGPGQGLNNEQFF
V gene: TRBV21-1; clone size: once; J gene: TRBJ1-1; D gene: NA; CDR3 DNA: TGTGCCAGCAGCAAAGAGGACAGTTTGAACACTGAAGCTTTCTTT; CDR3 protein: CASSKEDSLNTEAFF
V gene: TRBV20-1; clone size: NA; J gene: TRBJ2-5; D gene: TRBD2; CDR3 DNA: TGCAGTGCTAGTAGCGGGAGGGAGACCCAGTACTTC; CDR3 protein: CSASSGRETQYF
V gene: TRBV24-1; clone size: NA; J gene: TRBJ2-2; D gene: NA; CDR3 DNA: TGTGCCGTAACTCAGGGGGGAGACACCGGGGAGCTGTTTTTT; CDR3 protein: CAVTQGGDTGELFF
V gene: TRBV9; clone size: NA; J gene: TRBJ2-2; D gene: TRBD2; CDR3 DNA: TGTGCCAGCAGCGCCCCTAGCGGGAGGATCGGGGAGCTGTTTTTT; CDR3 protein: CASSAPSGRIGELFF
V gene: TRBV5-1; clone size: many; J gene: TRBJ2-7; D gene: TRBD2; CDR3 DNA: TGCGCCAGCAGCGTGACTAGCGGGAGGGCCGAGCAGTACTTC; CDR3 protein: CASSVTSGRAEQYF
V gene: TRBV19; clone size: once; J gene: TRBJ2-4; D gene: TRBD1; CDR3 DNA: TGTGCCAGTAGTATTACGCCGACAGGGAACATTCAGTACTTC; CDR3 protein: CASSITPTGNIQYF
V gene: TRBV4-1; clone size: NA; J gene: TRBJ2-7; D gene: NA; CDR3 DNA: TGCGCCAGCAGCCAAGGCCCTCGGGGTGCCGAGCAGTACTTC; CDR3 protein: CASSQGPRGAEQYF
V gene: TRBV4-1; clone size: once; J gene: TRBJ2-5; D gene: TRBD1; CDR3 DNA: TGCGCCAGCAGCCCGGAGCACGGGACAGCACAAGAGACCCAGTACTTC; CDR3 protein: CASSPEHGTAQETQYF
V gene: TRBV6-5; clone size: NA; J gene: TRBJ2-1; D gene: NA; CDR3 DNA: TGTGCCATCACAGGGACAAACAATGAGCAGTTCTTC; CDR3 protein: CAITGTNNEQFF
V gene: TRBV19; clone size: few; J gene: TRBJ2-3; D gene: TRBD2; CDR3 DNA: TGTGCCAGTAGCCAATTAGCGGGAGCAGGTACAGATACGCAGTATTTT; CDR3 protein: CASSQLAGAGTDTQYF
V gene: TRBV5-6; clone size: NA; J gene: TRBJ2-1; D gene: NA; CDR3 DNA: TGTGCCAGCAGCCGCCAACTAGTTTCCTACAATGAGCAGTTCTTC; CDR3 protein: CASSRQLVSYNEQFF
V gene: TRBV28; clone size: few; J gene: TRBJ2-3; D gene: NA; CDR3 DNA: TGTGCCAGCAGTTTGACTACGCTCAGCACAGATACGCAGTATTTT; CDR3 protein: CASSLTTLSTDTQYF
V gene: TRBV11-2; clone size: NA; J gene: TRBJ2-7; D gene: TRBD1; CDR3 DNA: TGTGCCAGCAGCTTAGTACAGGGGGCTTACGAGCAGTACTTC; CDR3 protein: CASSLVQGAYEQYF
V gene: TRBV3-1/TRBV3-2; clone size: NA; J gene: TRBJ2-5; D gene: NA; CDR3 DNA: TGTGCCAGCAGCCAACAGTGGGAGACCCAGTACTTC; CDR3 protein: CASSQQWETQYF
V gene: TRBV5-5; clone size: NA; J gene: TRBJ2-5; D gene: NA; CDR3 DNA: TGTGCCAGCAGCTTTAGACAGGAGGTTACCCAGTACTTC; CDR3 protein: CASSFRQEVTQYF
V gene: TRBV14; clone size: NA; J gene: TRBJ1-2; D gene: NA; CDR3 DNA: TGTGCCAGCAGCCCTGATATACTAGCGGTCAACTATGGCTACACCTTC; CDR3 protein: CASSPDILAVNYGYTF
V gene: TRBV3-1/TRBV3-2; clone size: NA; J gene: TRBJ2-7; D gene: NA; CDR3 DNA: TGTGCCAGCAGCCAACAGGGTTGGTACGAGCAGTACTTC; CDR3 protein: CASSQQGWYEQYF
V gene: TRBV7-9; clone size: NA; J gene: TRBJ2-7; D gene: TRBD2; CDR3 DNA: TGTGCCAGCGGCAAAGCTAGCGGGAGTAGAAACGAGCAGTACTTC; CDR3 protein: CASGKASGSRNEQYF
V gene: TRBV7-2; clone size: once; J gene: TRBJ1-4; D gene: TRBD1; CDR3 DNA: TGTGCCAGCAGCGATCGACAGGGCTTAAGGGAAAAACTGTTTTTT; CDR3 protein: CASSDRQGLREKLFF
V gene: TRBV3-1/TRBV3-2; clone size: NA; J gene: TRBJ2-3; D gene: NA; CDR3 DNA: TGTGCCACCACCGCCGTCCCGGGAGATACGCAGTATTTT; CDR3 protein: CATTAVPGDTQYF
V gene: TRBV7-9; clone size: once; J gene: TRBJ1-4; D gene: NA; CDR3 DNA: TGTGCCAGCAGCCCCCGCGGGGCAACTAATGAAAAACTGTTTTTT; CDR3 protein: CASSPRGATNEKLFF
V gene: TRBV5-1; clone size: few; J gene: TRBJ1-1; D gene: NA; CDR3 DNA: TGCGCCAGCAGCCTGGACTCCTTCGAGACTGAAGCTTTCTTT; CDR3 protein: CASSLDSFETEAFF
V gene: TRBV5-8; clone size: NA; J gene: TRBJ2-1; D gene: NA; CDR3 DNA: TGTGCCAGCAGCTTGGAGGTAGCGCCCTACAATGAGCAGTTCTTC; CDR3 protein: CASSLEVAPYNEQFF
V gene: TRBV4-1; clone size: NA; J gene: TRBJ2-1; D gene: TRBD2; CDR3 DNA: TGCGCCAGCAGCCAAGATAGGAGACTAGCGGGAGACGGCGATGAGCAGTTCTTC; CDR3 protein: CASSQDRRLAGDGDEQFF
V gene: TRBV24-1; clone size: NA; J gene: TRBJ1-4; D gene: TRBD1; CDR3 DNA: TGTGCCACCCCTGACAGGGGGTCTCATGAAAAACTGTTTTTT; CDR3 protein: CATPDRGSHEKLFF
V gene: TRBV6-6; clone size: once; J gene: TRBJ1-4; D gene: NA; CDR3 DNA: TGTGCCAGCAGTTATAGAAATGAAAAACTGTTTTTT; CDR3 protein: CASSYRNEKLFF
V gene: TRBV28; clone size: NA; J gene: TRBJ2-1; D gene: TRBD1; CDR3 DNA: TGTGCCAGCAGGTCCGGCGACAGGGTAATAGTCTATGAGCAGTTCTTC; CDR3 protein: CASRSGDRVIVYEQFF
V gene: TRBV9; clone size: NA; J gene: TRBJ2-2; D gene: TRBD2; CDR3 DNA: TGTGCCAGCAGCCGCGCCGGGCTAGCGGACACCGGGGAGCTGTTTTTT; CDR3 protein: CASSRAGLADTGELFF
V gene: TRBV9; clone size: NA; J gene: TRBJ2-3; D gene: NA; CDR3 DNA: TGTGCCAGCAGCGTAGCACCCCAAGGGAGGGGGAGAAGAGATACGCAGTATTTT; CDR3 protein: CASSVAPQGRGRRDTQYF
V gene: TRBV15; clone size: NA; J gene: TRBJ2-4; D gene: TRBD1; CDR3 DNA: TGTGCCACCAGCAGAGATCAGTGGGAACAGGGGAAGCAAAACATTCAGTACTTC; CDR3 protein: CATSRDQWEQGKQNIQYF
V gene: TRBV10-1; clone size: NA; J gene: TRBJ1-2; D gene: TRBD1; CDR3 DNA: TGCGCCAGCAGTGGGTCAAACAGGGGGCGCCCGGGCTACACCTTC; CDR3 protein: CASSGSNRGRPGYTF
V gene: TRBV6-5; clone size: NA; J gene: TRBJ1-2; D gene: TRBD1; CDR3 DNA: TGTGCCAGCAGATCACAGGGGGCCGCCAACTATGGCTACACCTTC; CDR3 protein: CASRSQGAANYGYTF
V gene: TRBV25-1; clone size: NA; J gene: TRBJ1-4; D gene: TRBD1; CDR3 DNA: TGTGCCAGCAGTTTGACAGGGGCGCTGGGTGAAAAACTGTTTTTT; CDR3 protein: CASSLTGALGEKLFF
V gene: TRBV4-2; clone size: NA; J gene: TRBJ1-3; D gene: NA; CDR3 DNA: TGTGCCAGCAGCCAAGACAGATACTCTGGAAACACCATATATTTT; CDR3 protein: CASSQDRYSGNTIYF
V gene: TRBV6-1; clone size: NA; J gene: TRBJ2-5; D gene: NA; CDR3 DNA: TGTGCCAGCAGTGAGGTGCGGGTGGCGAAAGAGACCCAGTACTTC; CDR3 protein: CASSEVRVAKETQYF
V gene: TRBV3-1/TRBV3-2; clone size: once; J gene: TRBJ2-7; D gene: TRBD2; CDR3 DNA: TGTGCCAGCAGCCAAGAGCTAGCGGGAGTAGGGAACGAGCAGTACTTC; CDR3 protein: CASSQELAGVGNEQYF
V gene: TRBV19; clone size: few; J gene: TRBJ2-3; D gene: NA; CDR3 DNA: TGTGCCAGTAGTTGGCAGGGGAGCACAGATACGCAGTATTTT; CDR3 protein: CASSWQGSTDTQYF
V gene: TRBV6-6; clone size: NA; J gene: TRBJ1-5; D gene: NA; CDR3 DNA: TGTGCCAGCAGACGGACAGACAATCAGCCCCAGCATTTT; CDR3 protein: CASRRTDNQPQHF
V gene: TRBV28; clone size: NA; J gene: TRBJ2-1; D gene: TRBD2; CDR3 DNA: TGTGCCAGCGGACCCTTGCTAGCGGGAGGGAATGAGCAGTTCTTC; CDR3 protein: CASGPLLAGGNEQFF
V gene: TRBV11-3; clone size: NA; J gene: TRBJ1-1; D gene: NA; CDR3 DNA: TGTGCCAGCAGCTTGAGGAGTAGCGGCACTGAAGCTTTCTTT; CDR3 protein: CASSLRSSGTEAFF
V gene: TRBV7-3; clone size: NA; J gene: TRBJ2-3; D gene: TRBD2; CDR3 DNA: TGTGCCAGCAGCGAGGGACTAGCGGGAGGCACAGATACGCAGTATTTT; CDR3 protein: CASSEGLAGGTDTQYF
V gene: TRBV9; clone size: NA; J gene: TRBJ2-7; D gene: NA; CDR3 DNA: TGTGCCAGCAGCGTAGTTGGAGGGAACGAGCAGTACTTC; CDR3 protein: CASSVVGGNEQYF
V gene: TRBV5-5; clone size: few; J gene: TRBJ1-2; D gene: NA; CDR3 DNA: TGTGCCAGCAGTTTGGTACAGGGCTATGGCTACACCTTC; CDR3 protein: CASSLVQGYGYTF
V gene: TRBV28; clone size: NA; J gene: TRBJ2-7; D gene: NA; CDR3 DNA: TGTGCCAGCTCGGGGTTCGACGAGCAGTACTTC; CDR3 protein: CASSGFDEQYF
V gene: TRBV5-1; clone size: NA; J gene: TRBJ2-5; D gene: TRBD1; CDR3 DNA: TGCGCCAGCACCTCAGGGGGCCTGCCAGAGACCCAGTACTTC; CDR3 protein: CASTSGGLPETQYF